The entry below gives a single T cell receptor beta chain sequence along with its context. This specimen belongs to a study of blood T cell repertoires in COVID-19. The data were produced by immunoSEQ multiplex PCR, yet TCRdb's version contains in-frame clones alone and is incomplete. The sample lists about 200,000 clones, roughly nine tenths occurring once. This CDR3 has 17 residues. J was trimmed by 5 bases and V by 1 base; bases with no gene match: 7. The germline gives CDR1 LNHNV, CDR2 YYDKDF (reference sequence). The chain uses TRBV15 and TRBJ1-5; 11 bases fit TRBD1. The receptor was isolated from a woman between 45 and 60 years old with acute or convalescent COVID-19. Sequenced: peripheral blood. This CDR3 reads CATSRVFGTGGYQPQHF. In nucleotides, the CDR3 is TGTGCCACCAGCAGAGTGTTCGGGACAGGGGGTTATCAGCCCCAGCATTTT.